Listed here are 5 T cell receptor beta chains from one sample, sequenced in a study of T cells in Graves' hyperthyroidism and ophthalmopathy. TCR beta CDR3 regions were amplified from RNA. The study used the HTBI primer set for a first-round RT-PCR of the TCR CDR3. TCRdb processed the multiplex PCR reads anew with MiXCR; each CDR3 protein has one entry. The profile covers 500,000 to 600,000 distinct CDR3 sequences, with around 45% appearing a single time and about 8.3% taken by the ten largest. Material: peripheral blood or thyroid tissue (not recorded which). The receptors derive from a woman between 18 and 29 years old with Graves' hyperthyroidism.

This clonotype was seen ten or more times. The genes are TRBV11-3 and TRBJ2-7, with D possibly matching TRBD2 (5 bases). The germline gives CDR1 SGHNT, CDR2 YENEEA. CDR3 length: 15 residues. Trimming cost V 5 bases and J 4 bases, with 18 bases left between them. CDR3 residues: CASSPSLAGQYEQYF. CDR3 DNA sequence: TGTGCCAGCAGCCCCAGTCTGGCGGGCCAATACGAGCAGTACTTC. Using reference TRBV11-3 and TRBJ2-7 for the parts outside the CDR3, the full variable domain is EAGVVQSPRYKIIEKKQPVAFWCNPISGHNTLYWYLQNLGQGPELLIRYENEEAVDDSQLPKDRFSAERLKGVDSTLKIQPAELGDSAVYLCASSPSLAGQYEQYFGPGTRLTVT.

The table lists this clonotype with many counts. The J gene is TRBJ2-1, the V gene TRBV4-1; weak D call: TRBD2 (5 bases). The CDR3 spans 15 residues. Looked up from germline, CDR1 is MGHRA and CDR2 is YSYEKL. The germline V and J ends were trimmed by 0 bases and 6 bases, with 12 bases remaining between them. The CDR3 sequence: CASSQDSFSVNEQFF. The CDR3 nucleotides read TGCGCCAGCAGCCAAGATTCCTTTAGCGTCAATGAGCAGTTCTTC.

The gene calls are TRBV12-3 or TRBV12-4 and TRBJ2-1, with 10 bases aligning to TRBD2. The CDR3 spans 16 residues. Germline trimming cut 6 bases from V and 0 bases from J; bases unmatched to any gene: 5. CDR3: CASSPLAGPSYNEQFF. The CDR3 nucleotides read TGTGCCAGCAGCCCACTAGCGGGGCCCTCCTACAATGAGCAGTTCTTC.

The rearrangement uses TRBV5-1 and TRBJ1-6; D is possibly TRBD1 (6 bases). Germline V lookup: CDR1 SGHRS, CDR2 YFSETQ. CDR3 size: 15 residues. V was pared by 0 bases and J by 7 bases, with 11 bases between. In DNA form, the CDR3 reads TGCGCCAGCAGCTTGGAAAGGGGGTCGAATTCACCCCTCCACTTT. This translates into CASSLERGSNSPLHF.

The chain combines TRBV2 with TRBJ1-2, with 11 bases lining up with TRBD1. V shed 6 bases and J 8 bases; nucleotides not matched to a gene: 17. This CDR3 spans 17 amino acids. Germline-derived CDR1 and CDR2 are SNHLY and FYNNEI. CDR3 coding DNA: TGTGCCAGCAGCGGGGAAATCCTCGGACAGGGGGCAAACGGCTACACCTTC. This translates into CASSGEILGQGANGYTF. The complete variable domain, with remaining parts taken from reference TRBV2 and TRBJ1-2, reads EPEVTQTPSHQVTQMGQEVILRCVPISNHLYFYWYRQILGQKVEFLVSFYNNEISEKSEIFDDQFSVERPDGSNFTLKIRSTKLEDSAMYFCASSGEILGQGANGYTFGSGTRLTVV.